One sample yielded the 12 T cell receptor beta chains listed below, sequenced in a study of regulatory and conventional T cells in RAG deficiency. TCRdb's copy holds only in-frame clones and misses some; the assay was immunoSEQ multiplex PCR. In the table there are under 7,000 clones, approximately 90% of which are singletons. The material sequenced was CD8+ T cells sorted from blood. These receptors originate from a human donor with RAG deficiency presenting as severe combined immunodeficiency.

This clone was seen only once. The chain has TRBV27 and TRBJ2-3; possible D gene TRBD2, 6 bases. Germline CDR1 reads MNHEY; CDR2 reads SMNVEV (reference sequence). The CDR3 consists of 16 residues. Trimming left V 3 bases short and J 4 bases short, with 17 bases between. For the CDR3, the DNA is TGTGCCAGCAGTTTTCTTAGCGGCCAGGCCCCAGATACGCAGTATTTT. This gives the protein CASSFLSGQAPDTQYF.

The chain has TRBV10-3 and TRBJ2-3; 11 bases align to TRBD1. The CDR3 is 16 residues long. Per the germline V gene, CDR1 is ENHRY and CDR2 is SYGVKD. The V segment lost 3 bases and the J segment 4 bases; nucleotides outside the gene matches: 6. The CDR3 spells CAISELWDRGSDTQYF. The CDR3 DNA follows: TGTGCCATCAGTGAACTTTGGGACAGGGGGTCAGATACGCAGTATTTT.

The chain recombines TRBV7-9 with TRBJ1-4; 8 nucleotides align to TRBD1. The CDR3 contains 14 residues. Per germline, CDR1 SEHNR and CDR2 FQNEAQ (reference sequence). The J segment lost 2 bases and the V segment lost 4 bases, leaving 0 bases of the junction unmatched. The CDR3 loop is CASSSGGTNEKLFF. The CDR3 DNA is TGTGCCAGCAGCTCAGGGGGCACTAATGAAAAACTGTTTTTT.

This rearrangement joins TRBV7-2 to TRBJ2-1; a weak D match, TRBD2 (6 bases). The CDR3 runs to 14 residues. The germline gives CDR1 SGHTA, CDR2 FQGNSA. The germline V and J ends were trimmed by 3 bases and 0 bases, with 6 bases remaining between them. CDR3 protein: CASSFSGSYNEQFF. As DNA, the CDR3 is TGTGCCAGCAGCTTTAGCGGCTCCTACAATGAGCAGTTCTTC.

The rearrangement joins TRBV5-1 to TRBJ2-1; the match to TRBD1 covers 7 bases. The CDR3 has 14 residues. The junction had 2 bases not matched to a gene; V was cut back by 2 bases and J by 3 bases. Germline V gene sequence: CDR1 SGHRS, CDR2 YFSETQ. The CDR3 nucleotides read TGCGCCAGCAGCTTCCGACAGGGCTACAATGAGCAGTTCTTC. Translation gives CASSFRQGYNEQFF.

The V and J genes are TRBV4-1 and TRBJ2-1, with a possible D match to TRBD1 (6 bases). The CDR3 is 15 residues long. Trimming removed 0 bases at V and 2 bases at J, with 8 bases between. Germline values: CDR1 MGHRA, CDR2 YSYEKL. This chain's CDR3 is CASSQEGTPYNEQFF. CDR3 nucleotides: TGCGCCAGCAGCCAAGAAGGGACACCCTACAATGAGCAGTTCTTC.

The chain links TRBV19 to TRBJ2-7; possible D gene TRBD1, 6 bases. Trimming took 7 bases from V and 5 from J, leaving 9 bases between them. This CDR3 region has 11 residues. The germline V gene has CDR1 LNHDA and CDR2 SQIVND (reference sequence). The CDR3 sequence: CASTTGNEQYF. CDR3 nucleotides: TGTGCCAGTACTACAGGGAACGAGCAGTACTTC.

The V and J genes are TRBV27 and TRBJ2-7; D might be TRBD1 (6 bases). V was pared by 5 bases and J by 3 bases, with 14 bases between. This CDR3 is built from 14 residues. Germline CDR1 and CDR2: MNHEY and SMNVEV (reference sequence). The CDR3 DNA is TGTGCCAGCAGTCCAAGGGGACACTACTACGAGCAGTACTTC. This gives the protein CASSPRGHYYEQYF.

The rearrangement uses TRBV7-9 and TRBJ1-2; 7 bases match TRBD1. This CDR3 spans 11 amino acids. Germline V gene lookup returns CDR1 SEHNR and CDR2 FQNEAQ (reference sequence). V lost 6 bases to trimming and J lost 5 bases; unmatched junction nucleotides: 0. CDR3 amino acids: CASRTGYGYTF. The CDR3 DNA reads TGTGCCAGCAGGACAGGGTATGGCTACACCTTC.

This rearrangement joins TRBV28 to TRBJ2-5; the D call may be TRBD1 or TRBD2 (5 bases each). Between the trimmed V and J ends, which lost 8 bases and 2 bases, there was a span of 12 bases. This CDR3 is 13 amino acids long. CDR1 MDHEN and CDR2 SYDVKM come from the germline V gene. CDR3 bases: TGTGCCAGCGGGGACGAAAGACAAGAGACCCAGTACTTC. Translated: CASGDERQETQYF.

This chain connects TRBV7-9 to TRBJ2-7; TRBD1 aligns across 9 bases. The V gene's germline CDR1 is SEHNR and CDR2 FQNEAQ (reference sequence). V lost 3 bases and J lost 3; bases outside the gene matches: 0. CDR3 length equals 13 residues. CDR3 nucleotide sequence: TGTGCCAGCAGCTTGACAGGGGGCTACGAGCAGTACTTC. Translating it yields CASSLTGGYEQYF.

This rearrangement joins TRBV27 to TRBJ1-4; D is ambiguous. The germline CDR1 and CDR2 sequences are MNHEY and SMNVEV (reference sequence). This CDR3 has 13 residues. Trimming removed 1 base at V and 3 bases at J, with 3 bases between. The CDR3 loop reads CASSLYPNEKLFF. As DNA, the CDR3 is TGTGCCAGCAGTTTATATCCTAATGAAAAACTGTTTTTT.